This T cell receptor (beta chain) is from a study of patients and donors after allogeneic stem cell transplantation. TCRdb reanalysed the RT-PCR reads using MiXCR and keeps one entry per CDR3 protein. The repertoire consists of hundreds of thousands of distinct CDR3 sequences, with roughly 17% occurring once and the leading ten covering over 6%. Trimming pared 6 bases from V and 3 bases from J, leaving 9 bases between. CDR1 is MNHEY and CDR2 is SVGEGT in the germline V gene. The CDR3 is 13 amino acids. In its sample, this clonotype was seen a few times. This TCR derives from a human donor who was either an allogeneic HSCT recipient or a stem cell or donor lymphocyte infusion donor (not recorded which). It is not recorded whose cells these are; they may come from a transplant donor. The chain links TRBV6-2 or TRBV6-3 to TRBJ2-1, with D tentatively TRBD2 (5 bases). The sample taken for sequencing was blood, either unsorted or a sorted T cell fraction (not recorded which). The CDR3 protein is CASRDWLYNEQFF. CDR3 DNA: TGTGCCAGCAGGGACTGGCTCTACAATGAGCAGTTCTTC.